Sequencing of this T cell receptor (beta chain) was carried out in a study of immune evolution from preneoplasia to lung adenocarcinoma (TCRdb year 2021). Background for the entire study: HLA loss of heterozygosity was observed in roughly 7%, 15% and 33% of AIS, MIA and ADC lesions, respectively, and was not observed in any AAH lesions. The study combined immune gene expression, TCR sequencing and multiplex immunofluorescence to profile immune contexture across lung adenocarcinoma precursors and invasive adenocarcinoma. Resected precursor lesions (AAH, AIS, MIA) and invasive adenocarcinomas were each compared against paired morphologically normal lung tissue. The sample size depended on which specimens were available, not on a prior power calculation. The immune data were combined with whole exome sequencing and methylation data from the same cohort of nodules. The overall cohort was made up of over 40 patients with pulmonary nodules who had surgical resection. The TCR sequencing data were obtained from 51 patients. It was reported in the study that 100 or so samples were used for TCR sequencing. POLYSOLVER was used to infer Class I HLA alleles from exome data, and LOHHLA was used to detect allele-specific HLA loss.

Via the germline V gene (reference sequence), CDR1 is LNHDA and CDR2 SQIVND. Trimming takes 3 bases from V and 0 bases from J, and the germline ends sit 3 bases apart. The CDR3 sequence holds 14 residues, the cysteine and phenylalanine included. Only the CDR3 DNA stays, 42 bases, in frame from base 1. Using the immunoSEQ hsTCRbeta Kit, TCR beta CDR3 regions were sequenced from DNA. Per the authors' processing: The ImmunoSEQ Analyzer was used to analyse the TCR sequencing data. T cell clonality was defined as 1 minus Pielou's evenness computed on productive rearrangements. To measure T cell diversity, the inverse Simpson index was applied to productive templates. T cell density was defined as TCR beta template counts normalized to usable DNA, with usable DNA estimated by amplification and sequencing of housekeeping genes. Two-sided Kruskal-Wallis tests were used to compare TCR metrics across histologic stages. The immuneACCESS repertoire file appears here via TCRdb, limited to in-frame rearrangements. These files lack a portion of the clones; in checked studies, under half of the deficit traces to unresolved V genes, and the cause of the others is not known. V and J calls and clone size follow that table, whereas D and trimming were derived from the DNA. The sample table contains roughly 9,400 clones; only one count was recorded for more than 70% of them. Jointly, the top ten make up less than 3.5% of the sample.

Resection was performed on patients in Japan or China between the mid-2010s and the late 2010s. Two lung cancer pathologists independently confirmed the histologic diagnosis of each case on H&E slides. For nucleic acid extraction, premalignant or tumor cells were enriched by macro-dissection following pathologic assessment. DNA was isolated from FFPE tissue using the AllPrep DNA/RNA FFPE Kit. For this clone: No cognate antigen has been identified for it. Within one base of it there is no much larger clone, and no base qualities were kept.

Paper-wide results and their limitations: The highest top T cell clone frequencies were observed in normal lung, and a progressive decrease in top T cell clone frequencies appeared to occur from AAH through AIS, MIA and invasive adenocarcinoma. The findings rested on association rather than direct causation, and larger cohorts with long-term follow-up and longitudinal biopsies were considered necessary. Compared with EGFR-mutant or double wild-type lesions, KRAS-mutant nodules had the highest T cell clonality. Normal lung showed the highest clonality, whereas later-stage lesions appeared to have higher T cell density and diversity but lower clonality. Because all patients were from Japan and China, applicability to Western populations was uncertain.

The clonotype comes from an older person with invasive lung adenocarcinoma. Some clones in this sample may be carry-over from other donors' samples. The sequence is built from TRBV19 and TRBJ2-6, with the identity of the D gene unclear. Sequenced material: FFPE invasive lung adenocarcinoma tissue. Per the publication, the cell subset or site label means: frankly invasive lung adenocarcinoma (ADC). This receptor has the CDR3 CASSILSGANVLTF. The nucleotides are TGTGCCAGTAGTATTCTCTCTGGGGCCAACGTCCTGACTTTC. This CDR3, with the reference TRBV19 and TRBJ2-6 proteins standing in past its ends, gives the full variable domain DGGITQSPKYLFRKEGQNVTLSCEQNLNHDAMYWYRQDPGQGLRLIYYSQIVNDFQKGDIAEGYSVSREKKESFPLTVTSAQKNPTAFYLCASSILSGANVLTFGAGSRLTVL.